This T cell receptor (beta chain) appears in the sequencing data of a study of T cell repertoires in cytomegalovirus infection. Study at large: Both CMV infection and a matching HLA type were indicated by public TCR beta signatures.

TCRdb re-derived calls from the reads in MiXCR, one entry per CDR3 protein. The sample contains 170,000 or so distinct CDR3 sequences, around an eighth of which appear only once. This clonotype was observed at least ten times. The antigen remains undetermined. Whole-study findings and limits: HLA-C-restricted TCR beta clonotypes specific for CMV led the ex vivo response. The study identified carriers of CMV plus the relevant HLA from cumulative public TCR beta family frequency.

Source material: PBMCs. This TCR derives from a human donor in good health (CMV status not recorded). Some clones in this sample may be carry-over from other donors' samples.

CDR3 amino acids: CASSAGQGDTEAFF. The DNA of the CDR3 is TGTGCCAGCAGCGCGGGACAGGGGGACACTGAAGCTTTCTTT. The gene calls are TRBV7-3 and TRBJ1-1; 11 bases line up with TRBD1. This CDR3 is built from 14 residues. Looked up from germline, CDR1 is SGHTA and CDR2 is FQGTGA. J lost 3 bases, V lost 5 bases, and 2 bases had no gene match.